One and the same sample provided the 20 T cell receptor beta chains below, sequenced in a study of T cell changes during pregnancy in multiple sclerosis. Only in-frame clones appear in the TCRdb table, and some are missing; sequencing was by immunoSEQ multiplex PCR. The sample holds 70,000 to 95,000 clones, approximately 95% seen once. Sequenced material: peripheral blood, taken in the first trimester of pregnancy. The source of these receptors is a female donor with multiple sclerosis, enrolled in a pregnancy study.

The CDR3 nucleotides read TGTGCCATCAGTAACCCCCGGGACAGCCAGCAAGAGACCCAGTACTTC. Protein product: CAISNPRDSQQETQYF. The chain uses TRBV10-3 and TRBJ2-5, with TRBD1 identical over 7 bases. The CDR3 loop spans 16 amino acids. In germline, CDR1 is ENHRY, CDR2 SYGVKD. V lost 5 bases to trimming and J lost 2 bases; unmatched junction nucleotides: 11.

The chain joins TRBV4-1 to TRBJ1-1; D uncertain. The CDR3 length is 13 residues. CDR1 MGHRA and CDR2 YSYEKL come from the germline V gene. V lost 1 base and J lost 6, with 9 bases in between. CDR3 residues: CASSQVFMSEAFF. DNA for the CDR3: TGCGCCAGCAGCCAAGTTTTCATGTCTGAAGCTTTCTTT.

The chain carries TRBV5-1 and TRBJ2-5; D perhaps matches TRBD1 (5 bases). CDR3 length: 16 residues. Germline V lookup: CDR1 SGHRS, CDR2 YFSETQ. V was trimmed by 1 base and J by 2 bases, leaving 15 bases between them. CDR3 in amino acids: CASSLKGGTGQETQYF. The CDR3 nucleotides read TGCGCCAGCAGCTTGAAGGGTGGCACAGGTCAAGAGACCCAGTACTTC.

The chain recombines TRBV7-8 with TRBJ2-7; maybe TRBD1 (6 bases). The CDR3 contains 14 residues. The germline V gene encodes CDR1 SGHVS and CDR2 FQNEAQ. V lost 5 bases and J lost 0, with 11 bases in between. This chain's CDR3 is CASSTQGYSYEQYF. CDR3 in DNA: TGTGCCAGCAGCACACAGGGCTACTCCTACGAGCAGTACTTC.

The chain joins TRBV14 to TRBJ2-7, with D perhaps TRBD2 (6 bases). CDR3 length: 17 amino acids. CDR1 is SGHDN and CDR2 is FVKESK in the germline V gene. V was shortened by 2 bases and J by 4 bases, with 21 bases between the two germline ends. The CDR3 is CASSQFSASDLGYEQYF. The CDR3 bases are TGTGCCAGCAGCCAATTTTCGGCTAGCGATTTAGGGTACGAGCAGTACTTC.

The CDR3, as DNA: TGTGCCAGCAGCGGCGGGACCTCGATTTTAGGGACCCAGTACTTC. Translated, it gives CASSGGTSILGTQYF. The chain uses TRBV6-6 and TRBJ2-5, with D possibly being TRBD2 (6 bases). Trimming removed 6 bases at V and 7 bases at J, with 21 bases between. In germline, CDR1 is MNHNY, CDR2 SVGAGI (reference sequence). The length of the CDR3 is 15 residues.

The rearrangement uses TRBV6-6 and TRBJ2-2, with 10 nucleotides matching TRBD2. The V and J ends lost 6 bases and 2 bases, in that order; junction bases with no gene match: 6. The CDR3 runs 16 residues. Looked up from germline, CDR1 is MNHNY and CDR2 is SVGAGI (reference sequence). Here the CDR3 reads CASRVSGGPNTGELFF. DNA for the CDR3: TGTGCCAGCAGGGTTAGCGGGGGGCCTAACACCGGGGAGCTGTTTTTT.

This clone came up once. The CDR3 sequence is CASSFMDRGGELFF. The CDR3 nucleotides are TGTGCCAGCAGCTTCATGGACAGGGGAGGGGAGCTGTTTTTT. The chain is built from TRBV7-6 and TRBJ2-2; TRBD1 agrees at 9 bases. There are 14 residues in the CDR3. V lost 3 bases to trimming and J lost 8 bases; unmatched junction nucleotides: 4. Germline values: CDR1 SGHVS, CDR2 FNYEAQ.

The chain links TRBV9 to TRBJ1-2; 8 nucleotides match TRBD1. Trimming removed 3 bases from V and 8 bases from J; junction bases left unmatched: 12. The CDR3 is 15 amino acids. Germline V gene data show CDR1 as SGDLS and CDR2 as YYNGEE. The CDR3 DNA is TGTGCCAGCAGCGAGGGGACAGGCGCCTCGTACGGCTACACCTTC. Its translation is CASSEGTGASYGYTF.

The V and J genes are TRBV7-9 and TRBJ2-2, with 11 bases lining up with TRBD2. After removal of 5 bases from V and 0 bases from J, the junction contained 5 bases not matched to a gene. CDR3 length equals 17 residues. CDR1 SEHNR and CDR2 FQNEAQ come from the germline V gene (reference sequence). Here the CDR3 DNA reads TGTGCCAGCAGCCACATTAGCGGGGGGGCGAACACCGGGGAGCTGTTTTTT. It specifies CASSHISGGANTGELFF. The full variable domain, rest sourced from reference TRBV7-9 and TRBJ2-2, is DTGVSQNPRHKITKRGQNVTFRCDPISEHNRLYWYRQTLGQGPEFLTYFQNEAQLEKSRLLSDRFSAERPKGSFSTLEIQRTEQGDSAMYLCASSHISGGANTGELFFGEGSRLTVL.

CDR3 bases: TGTGCCAGCAGTTCCAGGGGGGCGGGCACCGGGGAGCTGTTTTTT. Residues: CASSSRGAGTGELFF. J is TRBJ2-2 and V is TRBV27; D may be TRBD1 (7 bases). Between the trimmed V and J ends, which lost 4 bases and 4 bases, there was a span of 13 bases. From germline, CDR1 is MNHEY and CDR2 SMNVEV (reference sequence). This CDR3 has 15 amino acids.

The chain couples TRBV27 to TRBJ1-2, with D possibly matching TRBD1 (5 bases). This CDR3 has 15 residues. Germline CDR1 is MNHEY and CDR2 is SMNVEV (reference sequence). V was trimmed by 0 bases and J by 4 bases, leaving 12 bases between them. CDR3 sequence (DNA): TGTGCCAGCAGTTTATCGGGGGGAGGCGTCTATGGCTACACCTTC. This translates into CASSLSGGGVYGYTF.

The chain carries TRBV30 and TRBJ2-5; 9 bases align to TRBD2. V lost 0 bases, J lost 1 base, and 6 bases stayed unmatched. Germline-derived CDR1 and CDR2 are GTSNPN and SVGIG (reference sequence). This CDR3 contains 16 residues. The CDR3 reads CAWSVIAGDLQETQYF. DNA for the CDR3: TGTGCCTGGAGTGTAATAGCGGGGGACCTCCAAGAGACCCAGTACTTC.

Here the CDR3 reads CASSQDRQAGSGGYTF. The CDR3 DNA reads TGTGCCAGCAGCCAGGATAGACAGGCTGGCTCTGGTGGCTACACCTTC. The J gene is TRBJ1-2, the V gene TRBV4-2, with D possibly TRBD1 on 6 matching bases. Germline CDR1 and CDR2: LGHNA and YNFKEQ. Deletions cut 3 bases from V and 7 bases from J, with 21 bases between. The CDR3 extends over 16 amino acids.

CDR3 region: CASSDGIGSASFF. The CDR3 DNA follows: TGTGCCAGCAGTGACGGGATCGGGAGTGCGTCTTTCTTT. The J gene is TRBJ1-1, the V gene TRBV6-4; D uncertain. Germline V gene data show CDR1 as MRHNA and CDR2 as SNTAGT. The CDR3 is 13 residues long. V lost 2 bases and J 12 bases, leaving 16 bases between the germline ends.

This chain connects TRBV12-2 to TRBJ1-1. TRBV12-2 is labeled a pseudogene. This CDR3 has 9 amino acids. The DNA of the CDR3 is TGTACCCATAGAGGTGAAGCTTTCTTT. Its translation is CTHRGEAFF.

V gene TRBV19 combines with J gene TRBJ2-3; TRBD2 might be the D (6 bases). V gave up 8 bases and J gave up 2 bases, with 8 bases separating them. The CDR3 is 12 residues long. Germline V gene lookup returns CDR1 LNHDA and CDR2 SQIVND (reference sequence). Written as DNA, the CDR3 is TGTGCCAGTGGGGACTCCACAGATACGCAGTATTTT. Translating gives CASGDSTDTQYF.

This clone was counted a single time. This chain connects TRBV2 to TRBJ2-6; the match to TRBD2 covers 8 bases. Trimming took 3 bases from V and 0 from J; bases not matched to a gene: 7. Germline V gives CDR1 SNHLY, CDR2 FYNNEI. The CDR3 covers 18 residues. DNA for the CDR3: TGTGCCAGCAGTGACGGCGGGGGGTCCCCCTCTGGGGCCAACGTCCTGACTTTC. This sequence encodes CASSDGGGSPSGANVLTF.

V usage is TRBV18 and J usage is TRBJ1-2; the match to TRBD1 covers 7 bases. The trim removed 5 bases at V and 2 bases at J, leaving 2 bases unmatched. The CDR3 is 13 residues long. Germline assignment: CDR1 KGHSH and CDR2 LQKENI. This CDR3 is CASSRGLNYGYTF. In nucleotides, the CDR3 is TGTGCCAGCTCAAGGGGGCTAAACTATGGCTACACCTTC.

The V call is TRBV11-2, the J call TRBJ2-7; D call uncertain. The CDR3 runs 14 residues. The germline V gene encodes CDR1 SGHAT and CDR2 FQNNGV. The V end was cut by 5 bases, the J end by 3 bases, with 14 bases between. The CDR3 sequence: CASSNSIPFYEQYF. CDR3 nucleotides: TGTGCCAGCAGCAACAGTATCCCTTTCTACGAGCAGTACTTC.